These 9 T cell receptor beta chains were all obtained from the same sample, sequenced in a study of regulatory T cells in long-lasting Graves disease. Time point given: newly diagnosed GD, antithyroid drugs for less than 3 months. The TCR library used RNA extracted from PBMCs. Sequencing libraries for TCR beta were prepared with iRepertoire HTBI primers and Arm-PCR of CDR3 regions. TCRdb passed the multiplex PCR reads through MiXCR, listing each CDR3 protein once. Among 300,000 to 400,000 distinct CDR3 sequences listed, 15% to 20% were seen once. These data were likewise used in another study, on T cells in Graves' hyperthyroidism and ophthalmopathy.

The specimen comprised peripheral blood mononuclear cells (PBMCs), sampled at new diagnosis, from a patient treated with antithyroid drugs. These receptor sequences come from a man aged 35-49 years with Graves disease.

This clonotype was counted ten times or more. J is TRBJ1-1 and V is TRBV18, with 12 bases fitting TRBD1. Unmatched junction bases numbered 7, after V lost 4 bases and J lost 4 bases. Germline lookup yields CDR1 KGHSH and CDR2 LQKENI. The CDR3 has 16 amino acids. CDR3 bases: TGTGCCAGCTCACAGGGGACAGGGGGCTTTAGCACTGAAGCTTTCTTT. It specifies CASSQGTGGFSTEAFF.

This clonotype was detected many times. The rearrangement uses TRBV2 and TRBJ2-1; D gene unclear. Trimming took 3 bases from V and 0 from J, leaving 9 bases between them. Germline V CDR1 and CDR2: SNHLY, FYNNEI. The CDR3 covers 15 residues. The CDR3 here is CASSDRLSSYNEQFF. CDR3 coding DNA: TGTGCCAGCAGTGACAGGTTGAGCTCCTACAATGAGCAGTTCTTC.

This clonotype occurred many times. V and J are TRBV2 and TRBJ2-5, with 7 bases that match TRBD1. CDR3 length equals 12 residues. The J segment lost 0 bases and the V segment lost 8 bases, leaving 0 bases of the junction unmatched. Germline CDR1 SNHLY, CDR2 FYNNEI. Here the CDR3 reads CASDRDQETQYF. In nucleotides, the CDR3 is TGTGCCAGCGACAGGGACCAAGAGACCCAGTACTTC.

The chain recombines TRBV7-2 with TRBJ1-2; 9 positions match TRBD1. Germline lookup yields CDR1 SGHTA and CDR2 FQGNSA. Trimming removed 7 bases from V and 2 bases from J; junction bases left unmatched: 14. This CDR3 comprises 17 residues. In nucleotides, the CDR3 is TGTGCCAGCAAACCTGTCGGCCGGGACAGGGCGAACTATGGCTACACCTTC. It specifies CASKPVGRDRANYGYTF.

There are many counts of this clonotype. The CDR3 sequence is CASSRLGDQPQHF. The CDR3 DNA is TGTGCCAGCAGTCGATTGGGGGATCAGCCCCAGCATTTT. This chain links TRBV27 with TRBJ1-5; D is perhaps TRBD1 (5 bases). In germline, CDR1 is MNHEY, CDR2 SMNVEV (reference sequence). This CDR3 contains 13 residues. Trimming took 5 bases from V and 5 from J, leaving 10 bases between them.

This clonotype was counted ten times or more. The chain joins TRBV29-1 to TRBJ2-3; 7 bases fit TRBD2. The germline V gene has CDR1 SQVTM and CDR2 ANQGSEA. This CDR3 region has 14 residues. V dropped 2 bases and J dropped 1; count of bases not matched to a gene: 3. The CDR3 nucleotides read TGCAGCGTTGAACCCAGCGGGGGCACAGATACGCAGTATTTT. Translation: CSVEPSGGTDTQYF.

The sample holds a few counts of this clonotype. The rearrangement links TRBV11-3 to TRBJ2-1; either TRBD1 or TRBD2 may supply D (5 bases each). The CDR3 is made up of 15 amino acids. Trimming took off 5 bases at V and 16 bases at J, with 27 bases between the two ends. CDR1 SGHNT and CDR2 YENEEA come from the germline V gene. This CDR3 is CASSPSPGPGVLTFF. The CDR3 region has the DNA TGTGCCAGCAGCCCTAGTCCGGGGCCCGGGGTCCTGACCTTCTTC.

The sample holds many counts of this clonotype. CDR3: CATSGAGGQQPQHF. DNA of the CDR3: TGTGCCACCAGTGGGGCCGGGGGGCAACAGCCCCAGCATTTT. The rearrangement uses TRBV24-1 and TRBJ1-5, with D maybe TRBD1 (6 bases). The V gene lost 5 bases and the J gene lost 7 bases, with 14 bases spanning the gap. The CDR3 covers 14 residues. The germline V gene encodes CDR1 KGHDR and CDR2 SFDVKD.

The genes are TRBV9 and TRBJ1-3; TRBD1 is a possible D gene (6 bases). The germline gives CDR1 SGDLS, CDR2 YYNGEE. CDR3 length equals 16 residues. With 2 bases removed from V and 0 bases from J, the gap between germline ends came to 12 bases. The CDR3 region has the DNA TGTGCCAGCAGCGTCACGGGGGGCGGCTCTGGAAACACCATATATTTT. Translating gives CASSVTGGGSGNTIYF.